Listed here is a single TCR beta chain. Original analysis: By means of reference gene primer amplification, nucleated cell counts were estimated. The table came from immunoSEQ multiplex PCR; TCRdb's copy has only in-frame clones and leaves some out. V and J calls and clone size are copied from that table; D and trimming were computed from the DNA. Of 95,000 to 120,000 clones in the sample, 80% to 90% were seen once. The sample originates from a study of blood T cell repertoires in COVID-19. Whole-study context: Donors in the United States, Italy and Spain gave samples during acute or convalescent COVID-19. T cells, B-cell-depleted T cells, or PBMCs supplied cDNA or gDNA.

The ends were cut back, 3 bases at V and 7 bases at J, with 7 bases in the middle. CDR1 and CDR2 (germline): SGHKS, YYEKEE (reference sequence). The CDR3 loop spans 11 amino acids. Source material: peripheral blood. The chain employs TRBV5-5 and TRBJ1-2; the D is unclear. The clonotype originates from a woman between 50 and 59 years old with acute or convalescent COVID-19. Here the CDR3 DNA reads TGTGCCAGCAGCTCGGGTACTGGCTACACCTTC. Amino acid sequence: CASSSGTGYTF.